This T cell receptor beta chain was sequenced during a study of T cells in Graves' hyperthyroidism and ophthalmopathy. Germline V gives CDR1 SGHRS, CDR2 YFSETQ. The CDR3 is 15 residues long. Trimming stripped 0 bases from V and 6 bases from J, with 12 bases between. This clonotype was counted only a few times. RNA transcripts gave rise to amplified TCR beta CDR3 regions. With the HTBI primer set, the TCR CDR3 went through a first round of RT-PCR. One entry per CDR3 protein, called by TCRdb with MiXCR from the multiplex PCR reads. This repertoire shows a few hundred thousand distinct CDR3 sequences, roughly 13% found once; its top ten account for 20%.

This receptor was identified in a man aged 30 to 45 with Graves' hyperthyroidism that later progressed to Graves' ophthalmopathy. The sequenced material came from blood. This chain uses TRBV5-1 with TRBJ2-2; D gene unclear. The DNA for the CDR3 is TGCGCCAGCAGCTTGGCGTGGCCAGTCGCCGGGGAGCTGTTTTTT. Its protein product is CASSLAWPVAGELFF.